This entry describes one TCR beta chain. Base qualities are not provided; no much larger clone lies one nucleotide away. This specimen belongs to a study of graft-versus-host responses after intestinal transplantation (TCRdb year 2021). Some background on the complete study: Recipients received multivisceral, liver-intestinal, or isolated intestinal transplants. Anti-thymocyte globulin induction was given to all recipients, followed by maintenance tacrolimus and steroids for around three years. Bulk TCR-beta CDR3 sequencing was used to track graft-versus-host and host-versus-graft alloreactive T cell clones in the graft, circulation and bone marrow after intestinal transplantation. Alloreactive clones were identified by sequencing pre-transplant mixed lymphocyte reaction products and comparing them with unstimulated pre-transplant donor and recipient T cells. A cohort of about two dozen intestinal transplant recipients, including one retransplant, was enrolled, and 3 patients lacking pretransplant specimens were excluded. A peak of at least 4% donor T cells among recipient peripheral blood mononuclear cells was the definition used for donor T cell macrochimerism. Samples from a few later patients were sequenced in-house on an Illumina MiSeq with MiXCR processing rather than by the commercial service. Results the study describes overall, beyond this receptor: The conclusions were limited by the relatively low number and heterogeneity of the intestinal transplant patients. Early after transplant, peak levels of circulating GvH clones were found to be associated with declines in HvG clones. In the allografts of patients with donor T cell macrochimerism, GvH to HvG T cell clonal ratios were high. GvH clones turned up in recipient bone marrow, with some appearing earlier in ileal mucosa or blood, a pattern consistent with an intestinal mucosal origin.

Sample time point, as interpreted from the label and publication: cells obtained before transplantation from donor or recipient. In mixed lymphocyte reactions, approximately 200,000 CFSE-labeled pre-transplant responders were plated with approximately 200,000 irradiated violet-dye-labeled stimulators and cultured for less than 7 days. Proliferating CD3+CD4+CFSE-low and CD3+CD8+CFSE-low responder cells were FACS-sorted on a BD Influx sorter after the mixed lymphocyte reaction. Libraries came from the immunoSEQ multiplex PCR assay. For most patients, genomic DNA was isolated using the Qiagen DNeasy Blood and Tissue Kit and was shipped frozen to Adaptive Biotechnologies for TCR sequencing. Adaptive Biotechnologies carried out high-throughput TCR-beta CDR3 sequencing of genomic DNA for most patients. From the authors' description of their analysis: Adaptive's ImmunoSEQ software was the source of the TCR sequencing data for approximately 18 patients, while a few other patients were processed with MiXCR and VDJtools. To correct CD4 versus CD8 sorting errors, any sequence found in both subsets at a frequency ratio below 5:1 was removed. Because the origin of CDR3 nucleotide sequences shared between donor and recipient could not be assigned, those sequences were removed. To be classed as alloreactive, a clone needed at least 2-fold expansion over unstimulated cells and a minimum CFSE-low frequency of 0.002% (template counts) or 0.001% (read counts). Clones detected in sequenced pre-transplant spleen, lymph node, or MLR CFSE-low populations of the donor or recipient were defined as mappable. Cumulative frequency of alloreactive clones was calculated as a percentage of all sequences weighted by copy number. TCRdb obtained this table from immuneACCESS and retained in-frame rearrangements with V and J assigned. These tables miss some clones; where compared with another copy, unresolved V genes account for less than half of the shortfall, and the remainder is unexplained. V and J calls and clone size come straight from that table; D and trimming were deduced from the DNA. Within this sample are about 21,000 clones, with around 41% of them counted one time only. Roughly 1.7% of the sample rests with the top ten.

Measured from the cysteine to the phenylalanine, the CDR3 is 14 residues long. CDR3 DNA is the only sequence kept; it has 42 bases, read in frame from the first base. The germline V gene encodes CDR1 MNHEY and CDR2 SVGAGI. From V the trimming removes 4 bases and from J it removes 9 bases, while the gene matches leave 9 bases of the junction unaccounted for. The sequencing used alloreactive CD8+ T cells from a mixed lymphocyte reaction culture, collected before intestinal transplant. The cell subset or site tag for this specimen amounts to: CFSE-low proliferating T cells sorted from approximately six-day pre-transplant mixed lymphocyte reaction (GvH or HvG direction). The rearrangement combines TRBV6-5 with TRBJ2-1, with TRBD2 matching 7 junction bases. The clonotype was recovered from a human patient who received an intestinal transplant. CDR3 reads: CASSSIGEGGEQFF. Here is the DNA: TGTGCCAGCAGTTCTATTGGGGAGGGCGGTGAGCAGTTCTTC.